A single sample gave rise to the 2 T cell receptor beta chains below, sequenced in a study of vaccination effects on CD4 cells after COVID-19. The ViraFEST assay expanded antigen-specific CD4+ T cells with viral peptide pools before sequencing. At the end of 9 to 11 days of culture, CD4+ T cells were isolated. Two-dose BNT162b2 or mRNA-1273 vaccination was given to participants. TCRdb keeps only in-frame clones here, not all; method: immunoSEQ multiplex PCR. The data show approximately 12,000 clones, more than 70% seen once. Their antigens remain unidentified. The specimen was CD4+ T cells from PBMCs cultured with SARS-CoV-2 spike peptides, collected after COVID-19 vaccination. All receptors come from a human donor who received a COVID-19 vaccine.

This chain joins TRBV6-2 or TRBV6-3 and TRBJ1-2; D remains unclear. Germline V gives CDR1 MNHEY, CDR2 SVGEGT. Trimming took off 5 bases at V and 8 bases at J, with 12 bases between the two ends. The CDR3 sequence is 12 residues long. CDR3 sequence reads: CASSTAITGYTF. The CDR3 DNA reads TGTGCCAGCAGTACCGCTATTACGGGCTACACCTTC.

This clone was seen only a few times. The V call is TRBV11-2, the J call TRBJ2-4, with no clear D. This CDR3 spans 19 amino acids. Trimming removed 1 base from V and 0 bases from J, with 19 bases in between. Germline values: CDR1 SGHAT, CDR2 FQNNGV. In DNA, the CDR3 is TGTGCCAGCAGCTTAGGTCTTCCGACTCTTTTTCTAGCCAAAAACATTCAGTACTTC. The encoded protein is CASSLGLPTLFLAKNIQYF. The variable domain in full, completed from reference TRBV11-2 and TRBJ2-4, reads EAGVAQSPRYKIIEKRQSVAFWCNPISGHATLYWYQQILGQGPKLLIQFQNNGVVDDSQLPKDRFSAERLKGVDSTLKIQPAKLEDSAVYLCASSLGLPTLFLAKNIQYFGAGTRLSVL.